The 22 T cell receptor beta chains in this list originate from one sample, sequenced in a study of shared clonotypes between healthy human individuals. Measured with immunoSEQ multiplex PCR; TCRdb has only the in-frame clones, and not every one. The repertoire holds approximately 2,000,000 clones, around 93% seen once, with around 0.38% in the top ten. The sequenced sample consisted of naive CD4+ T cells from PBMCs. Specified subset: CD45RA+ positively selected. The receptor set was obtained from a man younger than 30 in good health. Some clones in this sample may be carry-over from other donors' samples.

The CDR3 DNA follows: TGCGCCAGACCCCACCGGGACAAAGAGACCCAGTACTTC. Translation: CARPHRDKETQYF. The chain employs TRBV4-3 and TRBJ2-5, with TRBD1 as a possible D gene (6 bases). Germline V gene lookup returns CDR1 LGHNA and CDR2 YSLEER. Trimming cost V 9 bases and J 3 bases, with 14 bases left between them. CDR3 length: 13 residues.

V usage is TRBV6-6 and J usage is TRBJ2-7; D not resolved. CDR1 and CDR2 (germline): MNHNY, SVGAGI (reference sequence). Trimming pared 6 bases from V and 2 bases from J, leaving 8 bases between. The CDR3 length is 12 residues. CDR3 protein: CASSASTYEQYF. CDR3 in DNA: TGTGCCAGCAGCGCCTCGACCTACGAGCAGTACTTC.

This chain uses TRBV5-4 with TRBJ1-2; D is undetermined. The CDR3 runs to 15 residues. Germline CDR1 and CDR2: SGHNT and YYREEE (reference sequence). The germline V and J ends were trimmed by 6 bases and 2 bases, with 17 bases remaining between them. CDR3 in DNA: TGTGCCAGCACCGAAAGTGGTACGCCGAACTATGGCTACACCTTC. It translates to CASTESGTPNYGYTF.

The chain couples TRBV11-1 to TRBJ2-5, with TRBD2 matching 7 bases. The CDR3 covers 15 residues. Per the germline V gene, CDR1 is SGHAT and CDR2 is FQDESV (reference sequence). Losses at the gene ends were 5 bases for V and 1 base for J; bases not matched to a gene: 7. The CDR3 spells CASSPSGDLQETQYF. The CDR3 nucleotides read TGTGCCAGCAGCCCCAGCGGGGACCTCCAAGAGACCCAGTACTTC. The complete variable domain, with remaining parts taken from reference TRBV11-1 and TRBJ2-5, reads EAEVAQSPRYKITEKSQAVAFWCDPISGHATLYWYRQILGQGPELLVQFQDESVVDDSQLPKDRFSAERLKGVDSTLKIQPAELGDSAMYLCASSPSGDLQETQYFGPGTRLLVL.

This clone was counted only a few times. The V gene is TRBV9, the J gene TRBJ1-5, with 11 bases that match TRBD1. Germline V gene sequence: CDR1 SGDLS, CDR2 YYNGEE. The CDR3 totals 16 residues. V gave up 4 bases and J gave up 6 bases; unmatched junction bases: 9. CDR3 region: CASSPGQGVVGQPQHF. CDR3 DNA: TGTGCCAGCAGCCCGGGACAGGGGGTCGTAGGTCAGCCCCAGCATTTT.

CDR3 DNA sequence: TGTGCCAGCAGCCAAAGCGGGACAGCCCCCCTGAAGCAGTACTTC. Translating gives CASSQSGTAPLKQYF. This chain joins TRBV14 and TRBJ2-7, with D possibly being TRBD1 or TRBD2 (7 bases each). V lost 2 bases, J lost 8 bases, and 19 bases lay in between. This CDR3 is built from 15 residues. Looked up from germline, CDR1 is SGHDN and CDR2 is FVKESK.

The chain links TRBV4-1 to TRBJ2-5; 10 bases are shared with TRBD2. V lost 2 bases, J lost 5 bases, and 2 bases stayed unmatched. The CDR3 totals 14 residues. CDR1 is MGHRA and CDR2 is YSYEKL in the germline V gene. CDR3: CASSQFSGRETQYF. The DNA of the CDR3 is TGCGCCAGCAGCCAATTTAGCGGGAGGGAGACCCAGTACTTC.

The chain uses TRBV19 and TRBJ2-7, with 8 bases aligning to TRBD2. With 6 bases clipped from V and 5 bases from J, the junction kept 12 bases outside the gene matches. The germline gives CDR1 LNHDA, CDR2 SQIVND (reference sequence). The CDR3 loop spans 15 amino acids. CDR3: CASSKPSGSRNEQYF. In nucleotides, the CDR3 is TGTGCCAGTAGCAAACCGAGCGGGAGTAGGAACGAGCAGTACTTC.

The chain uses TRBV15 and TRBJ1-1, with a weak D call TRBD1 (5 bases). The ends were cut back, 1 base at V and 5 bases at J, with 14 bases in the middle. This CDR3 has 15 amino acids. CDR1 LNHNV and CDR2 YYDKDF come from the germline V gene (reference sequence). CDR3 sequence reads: CATSRGGVMGTEAFF. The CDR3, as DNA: TGTGCCACCAGCAGAGGGGGGGTAATGGGAACTGAAGCTTTCTTT.

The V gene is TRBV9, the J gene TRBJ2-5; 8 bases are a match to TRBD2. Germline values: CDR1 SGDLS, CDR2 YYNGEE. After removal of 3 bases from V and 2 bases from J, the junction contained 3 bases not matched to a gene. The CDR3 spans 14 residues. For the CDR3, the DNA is TGTGCCAGCAGCGAAGCGGGGGAGCAAGAGACCCAGTACTTC. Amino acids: CASSEAGEQETQYF.

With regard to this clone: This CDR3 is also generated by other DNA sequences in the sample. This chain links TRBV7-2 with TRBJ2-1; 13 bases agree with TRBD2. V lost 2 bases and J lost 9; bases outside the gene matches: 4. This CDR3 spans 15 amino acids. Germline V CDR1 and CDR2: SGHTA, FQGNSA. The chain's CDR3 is CASSLTSGRAREQFF. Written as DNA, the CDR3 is TGTGCCAGCAGCTTAACTAGCGGGAGGGCCCGTGAGCAGTTCTTC.

The DNA of the CDR3 is TGTGCCATCAGTGAGGCCATTCGGACGGGGAGTTATGGCTACACCTTC. This gives the protein CAISEAIRTGSYGYTF. This chain joins TRBV10-3 and TRBJ1-2, with D unresolved. The CDR3 has 16 residues. The V gene's germline CDR1 is ENHRY and CDR2 SYGVKD. V shed 2 bases and J shed 5 bases, with 18 bases lying between them.

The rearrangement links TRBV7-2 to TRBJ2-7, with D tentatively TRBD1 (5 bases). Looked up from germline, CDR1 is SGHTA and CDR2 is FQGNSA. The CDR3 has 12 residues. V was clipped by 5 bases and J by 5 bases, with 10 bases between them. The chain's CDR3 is CASSPDRHEQYF. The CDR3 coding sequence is TGTGCCAGCAGCCCCGACAGACACGAGCAGTACTTC.

The CDR3 DNA is TGTGCCAGCAGTCCGGATAGGACAGGGGGTGAGGGCTACACCTTC. Translating gives CASSPDRTGGEGYTF. The chain joins TRBV2 to TRBJ1-2; the match to TRBD1 covers 10 bases. In germline, CDR1 is SNHLY, CDR2 FYNNEI. V lost 5 bases to trimming and J lost 8 bases; unmatched junction nucleotides: 11. This CDR3 spans 15 amino acids.

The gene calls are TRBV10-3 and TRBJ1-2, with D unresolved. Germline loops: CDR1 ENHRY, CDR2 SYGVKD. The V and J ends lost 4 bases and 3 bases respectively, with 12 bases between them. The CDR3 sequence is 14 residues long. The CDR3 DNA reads TGTGCCATCAGTGGTAAGGGCGAGGACTATGGCTACACCTTC. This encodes CAISGKGEDYGYTF.

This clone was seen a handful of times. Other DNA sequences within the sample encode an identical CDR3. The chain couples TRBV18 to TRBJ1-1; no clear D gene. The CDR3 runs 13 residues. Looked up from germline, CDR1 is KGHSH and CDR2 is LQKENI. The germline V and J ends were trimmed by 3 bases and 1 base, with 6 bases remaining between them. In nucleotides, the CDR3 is TGTGCCAGCTCACCGATGGGGAACACTGAAGCTTTCTTT. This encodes CASSPMGNTEAFF. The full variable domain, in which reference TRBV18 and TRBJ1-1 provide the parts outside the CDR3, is NAGVMQNPRHLVRRRGQEARLRCSPMKGHSHVYWYRQLPEEGLKFMVYLQKENIIDESGMPKERFSAEFPKEGPSILRIQQVVRGDSAAYFCASSPMGNTEAFFGQGTRLTVV.

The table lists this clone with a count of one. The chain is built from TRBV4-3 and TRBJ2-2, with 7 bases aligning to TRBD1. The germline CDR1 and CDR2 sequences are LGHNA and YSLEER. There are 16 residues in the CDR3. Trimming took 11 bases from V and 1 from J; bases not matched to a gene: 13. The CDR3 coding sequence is TGCGCCTCGGGAAGGGGGCAGTCCGTGAACACCGGGGAGCTGTTTTTT. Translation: CASGRGQSVNTGELFF.

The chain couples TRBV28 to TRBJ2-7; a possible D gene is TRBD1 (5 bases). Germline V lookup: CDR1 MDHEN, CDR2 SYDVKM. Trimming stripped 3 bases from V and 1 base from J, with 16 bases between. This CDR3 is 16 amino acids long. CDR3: CASSFSRLGHSYEQYF. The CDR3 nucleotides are TGTGCCAGCAGTTTCTCCCGACTCGGACATTCCTACGAGCAGTACTTC.

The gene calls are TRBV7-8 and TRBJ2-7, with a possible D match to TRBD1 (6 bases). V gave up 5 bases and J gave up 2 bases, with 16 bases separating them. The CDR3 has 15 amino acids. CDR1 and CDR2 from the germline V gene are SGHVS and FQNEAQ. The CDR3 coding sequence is TGTGCCAGCAGCCCCACCCGGGACACAGCCTACGAGCAGTACTTC. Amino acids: CASSPTRDTAYEQYF. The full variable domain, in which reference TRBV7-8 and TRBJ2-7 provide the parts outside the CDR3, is GAGVSQSPRYKVAKRGQDVALRCDPISGHVSLFWYQQALGQGPEFLTYFQNEAQLDKSGLPSDRFFAERPEGSVSTLKIQRTQQEDSAVYLCASSPTRDTAYEQYFGPGTRLTVT.

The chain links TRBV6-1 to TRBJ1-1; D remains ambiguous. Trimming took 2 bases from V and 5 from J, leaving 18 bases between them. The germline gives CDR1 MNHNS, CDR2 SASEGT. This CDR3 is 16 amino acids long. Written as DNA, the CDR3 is TGTGCCAGCAGTGAAAGGGCGCGACCCTTCAGTACTGAAGCTTTCTTT. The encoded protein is CASSERARPFSTEAFF.

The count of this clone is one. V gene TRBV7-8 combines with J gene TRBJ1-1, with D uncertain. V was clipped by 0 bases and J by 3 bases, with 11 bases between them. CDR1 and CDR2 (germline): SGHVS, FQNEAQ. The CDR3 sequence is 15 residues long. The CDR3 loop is CASSLANPKYTEAFF. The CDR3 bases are TGTGCCAGCAGCTTAGCTAACCCTAAGTACACTGAAGCTTTCTTT.

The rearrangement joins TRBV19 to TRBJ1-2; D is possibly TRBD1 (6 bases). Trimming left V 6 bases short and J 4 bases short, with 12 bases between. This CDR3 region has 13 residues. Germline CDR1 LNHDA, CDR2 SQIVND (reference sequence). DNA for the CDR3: TGTGCCAGTAGCCGGGACAATTCCTATGGCTACACCTTC. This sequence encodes CASSRDNSYGYTF.